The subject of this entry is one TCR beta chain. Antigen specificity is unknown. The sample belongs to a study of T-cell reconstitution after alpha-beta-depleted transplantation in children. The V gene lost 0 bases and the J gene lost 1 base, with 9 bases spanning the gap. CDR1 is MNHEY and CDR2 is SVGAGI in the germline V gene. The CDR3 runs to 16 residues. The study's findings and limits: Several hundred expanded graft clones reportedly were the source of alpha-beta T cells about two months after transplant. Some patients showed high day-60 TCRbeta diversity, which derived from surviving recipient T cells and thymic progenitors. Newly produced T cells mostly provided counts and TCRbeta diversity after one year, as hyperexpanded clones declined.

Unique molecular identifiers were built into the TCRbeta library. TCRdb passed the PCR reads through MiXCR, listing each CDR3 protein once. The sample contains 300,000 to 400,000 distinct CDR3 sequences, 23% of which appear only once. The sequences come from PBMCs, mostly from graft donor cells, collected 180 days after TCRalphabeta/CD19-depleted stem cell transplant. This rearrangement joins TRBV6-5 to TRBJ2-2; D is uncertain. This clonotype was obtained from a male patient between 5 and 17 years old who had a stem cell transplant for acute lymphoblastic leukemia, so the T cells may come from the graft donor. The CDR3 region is CASSYSPVWNTGELFF. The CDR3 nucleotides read TGTGCCAGCAGTTACTCCCCAGTTTGGAACACCGGGGAGCTGTTTTTT.